The subject of this entry is one T cell receptor (beta chain). In the original processing: Amplifying reference gene primers gave estimates of nucleated cell counts. Libraries were prepared by immunoSEQ multiplex PCR; TCRdb keeps only in-frame clonotypes and omits some of them. V, J and clone size are those of that table, while D and trimming were read from the DNA. The sample gives about 62,000 clones, roughly 89% of which show up once; 1% to 1.5% is in the top ten. The record originates from a study of blood T cell repertoires in COVID-19. Overall study: Italy, Spain and the United States were the sources of the convalescent and acute COVID-19 samples. PBMCs, B-cell-depleted T cells, or T cells were the source of the cDNA or gDNA that made up the material.

Trimming took off 3 bases at V and 6 bases at J, with 18 bases between the two ends. The CDR3 is made up of 15 amino acids. From germline, CDR1 is WNHNN and CDR2 SYGVQD (reference sequence). The sequencing input was peripheral blood. The chain uses TRBV10-1 and TRBJ2-7; no reliable D call. This clonotype originated in a woman older than 75 with acute or convalescent COVID-19. In DNA, the CDR3 is TGCGCCAGCAGTGATCTGTCCACTCTACGCTCCGAGCAGTACTTC. Amino acid sequence: CASSDLSTLRSEQYF.